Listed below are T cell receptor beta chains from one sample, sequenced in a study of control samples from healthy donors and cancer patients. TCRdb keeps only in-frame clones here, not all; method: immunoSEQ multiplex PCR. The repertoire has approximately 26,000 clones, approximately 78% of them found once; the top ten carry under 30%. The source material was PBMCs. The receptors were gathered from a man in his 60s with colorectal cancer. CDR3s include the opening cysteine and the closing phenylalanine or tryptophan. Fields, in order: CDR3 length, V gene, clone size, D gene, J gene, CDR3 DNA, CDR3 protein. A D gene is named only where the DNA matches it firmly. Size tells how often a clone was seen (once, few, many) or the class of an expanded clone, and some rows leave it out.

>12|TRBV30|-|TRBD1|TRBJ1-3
TGTGCCTTAGGGACAGCAGGAAACACCATATATTTT
CALGTAGNTIYF
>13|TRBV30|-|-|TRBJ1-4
TGTGCCTGGAGTACAGATCTTACCGAAAAACTGTTTTTT
CAWSTDLTEKLFF
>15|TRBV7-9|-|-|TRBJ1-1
TGTGCCAGCAGGTCTAACAGCTTTATGAACACTGAAGCTTTCTTT
CASRSNSFMNTEAFF
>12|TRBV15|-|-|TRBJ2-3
TGTGCCACCAGCAGAGATGTAGGTACGCAGTATTTT
CATSRDVGTQYF
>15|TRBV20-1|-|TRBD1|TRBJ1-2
TGCAGTGCTAGTACTCAGGGGGACCTTGGATATGGCTACACCTTC
CSASTQGDLGYGYTF
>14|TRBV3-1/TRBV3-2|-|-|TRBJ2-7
TGTGCCAGCAGCCAAGCGGGCAGTTCCTACGAGCAGTACTTC
CASSQAGSSYEQYF
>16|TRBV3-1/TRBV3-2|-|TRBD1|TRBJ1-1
TGTGCCAGCAGCCAATACTCCAGGGGGACAAACACTGAAGCTTTCTTT
CASSQYSRGTNTEAFF
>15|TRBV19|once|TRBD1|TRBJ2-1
TGTGCCAGTCAAGGAACGGGACAGGGTTACAATGAGCAGTTCTTC
CASQGTGQGYNEQFF
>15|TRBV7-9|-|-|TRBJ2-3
TGTGCCAGCAGCCTCGGACTACGATCGACAGATACGCAGTATTTT
CASSLGLRSTDTQYF
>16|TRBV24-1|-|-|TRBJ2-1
TGTGCCACCAGTGATAAAAAGTTGAGCTCCTACAATGAGCAGTTCTTC
CATSDKKLSSYNEQFF
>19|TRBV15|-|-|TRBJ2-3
TGTGCCACCAGCAGAGATAAGGAGACAGGAGAGCCTAGCACAGATACGCAGTATTTT
CATSRDKETGEPSTDTQYF
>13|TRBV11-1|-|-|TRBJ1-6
TGTGCCAGCAGCGACGACAGCTGGTCACCCCTCCACTTT
CASSDDSWSPLHF
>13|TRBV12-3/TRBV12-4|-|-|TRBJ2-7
TGTGCCAGCAGTTTGGGACACTCCTACGAGCAGTACTTC
CASSLGHSYEQYF
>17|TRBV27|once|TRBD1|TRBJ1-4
TGTGCCAGCAGTTTCTCCGGGACAGATGCAACTAATGAAAAACTGTTTTTT
CASSFSGTDATNEKLFF
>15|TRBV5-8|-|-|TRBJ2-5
TGTGCCAGCAGCTTGGGGACAGATCTCCAAGAGACCCAGTACTTC
CASSLGTDLQETQYF
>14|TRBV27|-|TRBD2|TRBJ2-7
TGTGCCAGCAGTGGAGCGGGGGGGCAGTACGAGCAGTACTTC
CASSGAGGQYEQYF
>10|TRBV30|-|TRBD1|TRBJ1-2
TGTGCCTCTAGGGGGCATGGCTACACCTTC
CASRGHGYTF
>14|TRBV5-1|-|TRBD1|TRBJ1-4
TGCGCCAGCAGCTCGGGACAGGCGGGCAAGGGACTGTTTTTT
CASSSGQAGKGLFF
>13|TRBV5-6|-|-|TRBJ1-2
TGTGCCAGCAGCTTGGGGGGAGTCTATGGCTACACCTTC
CASSLGGVYGYTF
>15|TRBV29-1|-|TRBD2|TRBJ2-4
TGCAGCGTTGAAGAGGGAGGGAAAGCCAAAAACATTCAGTACTTC
CSVEEGGKAKNIQYF
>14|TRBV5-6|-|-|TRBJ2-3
TGTGCCAGCAGCTTGGGTGGGGTAAGAGATACGCAGTATTTT
CASSLGGVRDTQYF
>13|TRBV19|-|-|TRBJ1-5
TGTGCCAGTAGTGGTACGGGCGGACAGCCCCAGCATTTT
CASSGTGGQPQHF
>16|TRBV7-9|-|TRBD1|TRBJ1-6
TGTGCCAGCAGCAGCGGAGGGGCAGGGGGCGGGTCACCCCTCCACTTT
CASSSGGAGGGSPLHF
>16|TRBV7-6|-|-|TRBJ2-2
TGTGCCAGCAGCTTAGGAGTAGGAGTAAGCACCGGGGAGCTGTTTTTT
CASSLGVGVSTGELFF
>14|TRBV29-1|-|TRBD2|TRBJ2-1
TGCAGCGTCAATAGCGGGGGGGCTGTCAATGAGCAGTTCTTC
CSVNSGGAVNEQFF
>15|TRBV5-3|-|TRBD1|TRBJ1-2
TGTGCCAGAAGCAGAACCGGGACAGGTTACTATGGCTACACCTTC
CARSRTGTGYYGYTF